This TCR beta chain was sequenced in a study of Graves' ophthalmopathy and Graves' hyperthyroidism. This CDR3 spans 14 amino acids. Trimming took 6 bases from V and 7 from J, leaving 13 bases between them. Germline V gene lookup returns CDR1 MNHNS and CDR2 SASEGT. In this cohort, patients with other autoimmune diseases, uncontrolled infections, pregnancy or lactation were excluded. The evidence that diagnosis relied on was clinical symptoms, serum thyroxine, TRAb, thyroid ultrasound and orbital computed tomography. Scientists amplified the TCR beta CDR3 regions from RNA transcripts. An initial RT-PCR round employing HTBI primers preceded a second-round multiplex PCR. TCRdb ran MiXCR on the multiplex PCR reads and lists one entry per CDR3 protein. The sample includes roughly 420,000 distinct CDR3 sequences, around 20% of them seen just once.

The receptor was derived from a woman aged 18-29 years with stable Graves' hyperthyroidism. The sequenced material came from peripheral blood. The chain links TRBV6-1 to TRBJ1-6; no clear D. The CDR3 DNA follows: TGTGCCAGCAGCCTCGGACGGATCAATTCACCCCTCCACTTT. This gives the protein CASSLGRINSPLHF.